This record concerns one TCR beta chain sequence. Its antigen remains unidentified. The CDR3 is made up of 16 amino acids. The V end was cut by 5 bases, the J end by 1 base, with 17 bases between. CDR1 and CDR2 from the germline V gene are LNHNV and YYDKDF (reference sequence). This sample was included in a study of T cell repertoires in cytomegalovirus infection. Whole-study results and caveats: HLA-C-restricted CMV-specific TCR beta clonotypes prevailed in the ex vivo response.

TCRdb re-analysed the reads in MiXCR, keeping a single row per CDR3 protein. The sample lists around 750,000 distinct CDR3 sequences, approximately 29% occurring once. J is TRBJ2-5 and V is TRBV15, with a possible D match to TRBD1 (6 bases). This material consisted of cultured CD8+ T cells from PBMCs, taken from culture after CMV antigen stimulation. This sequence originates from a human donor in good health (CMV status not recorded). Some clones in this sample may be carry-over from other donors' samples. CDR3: CATSFIHRDRQETQYF. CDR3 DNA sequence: TGTGCCACCAGCTTTATTCACAGGGATCGCCAAGAGACCCAGTACTTC.